This T cell receptor beta chain is from a study of blood T cell repertoires in COVID-19. Study background: The samples span acute and convalescent COVID-19 from the United States, Italy and Spain. Sources were T cells, B-cell-depleted T cells, or PBMCs; the material itself was cDNA or gDNA.

Original data processing: Estimates of nucleated cell counts were drawn from the amplification of reference gene primers. The protocol was immunoSEQ multiplex PCR, while the TCRdb copy is restricted to in-frame clones and leaves out a portion. The DNA gave D and trimming, while V, J and clone size come from that table. The data hold 80,000 to 95,000 clones, with about 80% observed a single time. This CDR3 has 13 amino acids. The germline CDR1 and CDR2 sequences are SGHTA and FQGNSA. J was trimmed by 8 bases and V by 4 bases; bases with no gene match: 4. The sequenced material came from peripheral blood. The rearrangement uses TRBV7-2 and TRBJ1-4; 7 bases are a match to TRBD1. This clonotype was obtained from a woman aged 45-59 years with acute or convalescent COVID-19. As DNA, the CDR3 is TGTGCCAGCAGCTCAGCGACAGGGGAAAAACTGTTTTTT. Translated, it gives CASSSATGEKLFF.